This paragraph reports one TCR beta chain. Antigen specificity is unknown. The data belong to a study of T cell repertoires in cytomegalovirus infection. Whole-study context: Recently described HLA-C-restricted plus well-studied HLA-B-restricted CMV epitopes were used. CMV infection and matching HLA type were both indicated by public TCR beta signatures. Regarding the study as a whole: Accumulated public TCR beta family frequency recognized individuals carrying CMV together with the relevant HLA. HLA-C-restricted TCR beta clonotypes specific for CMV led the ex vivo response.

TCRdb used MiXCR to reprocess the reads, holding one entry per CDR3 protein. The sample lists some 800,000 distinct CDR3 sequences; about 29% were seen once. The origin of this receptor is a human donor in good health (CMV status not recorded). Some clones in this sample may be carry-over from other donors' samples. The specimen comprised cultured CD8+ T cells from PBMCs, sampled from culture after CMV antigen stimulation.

The CDR3 nucleotides are TGTGCCACCAGTGTCCTTCCAGGGGTTTGGACTGAAGCTTTCTTT. Residues: CATSVLPGVWTEAFF. V gene TRBV24-1 combines with J gene TRBJ1-1; maybe TRBD1 (6 bases). The CDR3 covers 15 residues. The germline gives CDR1 KGHDR, CDR2 SFDVKD. Trimming removed 5 bases from V and 5 bases from J, with 17 bases in between.